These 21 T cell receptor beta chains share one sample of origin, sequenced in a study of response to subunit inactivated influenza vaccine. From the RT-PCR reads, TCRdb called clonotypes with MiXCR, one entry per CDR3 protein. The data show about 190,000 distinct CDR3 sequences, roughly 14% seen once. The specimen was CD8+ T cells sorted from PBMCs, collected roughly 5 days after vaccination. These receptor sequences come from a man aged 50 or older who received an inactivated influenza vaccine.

In DNA, the CDR3 is TGCAGCGTTGAACCTTACCCCCCGGGAGGTCTCGGAGATACGCAGTATTTT. This encodes CSVEPYPPGGLGDTQYF. The J gene is TRBJ2-3, the V gene TRBV29-1; TRBD2 matches 7 bases. V shed 2 bases and J 5 bases; nucleotides not matched to a gene: 16. Per germline, CDR1 SQVTM and CDR2 ANQGSEA. CDR3 length equals 17 residues.

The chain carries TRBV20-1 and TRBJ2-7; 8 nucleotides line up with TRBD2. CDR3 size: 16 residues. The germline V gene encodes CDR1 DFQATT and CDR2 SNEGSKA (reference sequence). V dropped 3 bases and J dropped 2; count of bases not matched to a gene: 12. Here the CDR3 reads CSARSTSGARTYEQYF. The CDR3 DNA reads TGCAGTGCTAGGTCCACTAGCGGCGCAAGGACCTACGAGCAGTACTTC.

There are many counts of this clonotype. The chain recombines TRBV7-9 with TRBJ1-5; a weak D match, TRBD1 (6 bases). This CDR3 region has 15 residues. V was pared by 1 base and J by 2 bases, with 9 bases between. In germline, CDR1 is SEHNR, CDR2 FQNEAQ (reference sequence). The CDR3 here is CASSLGRGGNQPQHF. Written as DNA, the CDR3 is TGTGCCAGCAGCTTAGGCAGGGGCGGCAATCAGCCCCAGCATTTT.

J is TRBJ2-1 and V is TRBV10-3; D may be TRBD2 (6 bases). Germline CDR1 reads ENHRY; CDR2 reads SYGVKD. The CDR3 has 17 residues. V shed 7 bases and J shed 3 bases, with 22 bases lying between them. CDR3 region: CAIKEPADYTNYNEQFF. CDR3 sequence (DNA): TGTGCCATCAAGGAGCCAGCGGACTACACTAACTACAATGAGCAGTTCTTC.

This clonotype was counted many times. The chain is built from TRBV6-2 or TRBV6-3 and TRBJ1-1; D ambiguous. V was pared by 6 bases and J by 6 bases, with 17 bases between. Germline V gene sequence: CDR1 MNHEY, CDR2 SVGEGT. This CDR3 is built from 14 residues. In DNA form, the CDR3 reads TGTGCCAGCAGCGACCTTTTCTCGAAGGCTGAAGCTTTCTTT. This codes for CASSDLFSKAEAFF.

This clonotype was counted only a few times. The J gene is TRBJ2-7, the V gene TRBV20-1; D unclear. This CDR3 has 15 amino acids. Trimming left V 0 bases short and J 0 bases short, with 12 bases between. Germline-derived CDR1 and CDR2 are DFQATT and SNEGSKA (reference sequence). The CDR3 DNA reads TGCAGTGCTAGAGACCCCATACAGCCCTCCTACGAGCAGTACTTC. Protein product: CSARDPIQPSYEQYF.

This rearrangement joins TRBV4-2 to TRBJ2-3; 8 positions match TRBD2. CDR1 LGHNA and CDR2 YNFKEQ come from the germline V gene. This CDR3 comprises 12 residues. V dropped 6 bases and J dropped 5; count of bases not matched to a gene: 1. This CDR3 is CASRLAGDTQYF. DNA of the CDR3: TGTGCCAGCAGGCTAGCGGGAGATACGCAGTATTTT.

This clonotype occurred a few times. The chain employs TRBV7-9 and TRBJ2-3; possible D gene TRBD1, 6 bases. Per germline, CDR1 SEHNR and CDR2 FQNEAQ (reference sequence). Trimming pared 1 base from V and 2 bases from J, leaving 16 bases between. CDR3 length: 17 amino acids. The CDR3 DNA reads TGTGCCAGCAGCTTAGTTGGGACAAGGGATCACACAGATACGCAGTATTTT. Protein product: CASSLVGTRDHTDTQYF.

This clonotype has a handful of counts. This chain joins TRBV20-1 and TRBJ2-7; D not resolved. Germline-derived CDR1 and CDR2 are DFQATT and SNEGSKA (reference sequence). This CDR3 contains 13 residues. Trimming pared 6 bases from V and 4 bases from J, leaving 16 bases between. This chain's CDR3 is CSAHSLSSYEQYF. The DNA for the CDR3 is TGCAGTGCCCACAGTCTTTCCTCTTACGAGCAGTACTTC.

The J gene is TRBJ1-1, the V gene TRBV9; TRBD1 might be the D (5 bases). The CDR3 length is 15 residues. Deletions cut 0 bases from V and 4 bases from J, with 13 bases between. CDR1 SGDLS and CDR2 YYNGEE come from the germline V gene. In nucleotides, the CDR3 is TGTGCCAGCAGCGTAGTAGTGGGAAGGGGCACTGAAGCTTTCTTT. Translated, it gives CASSVVVGRGTEAFF.

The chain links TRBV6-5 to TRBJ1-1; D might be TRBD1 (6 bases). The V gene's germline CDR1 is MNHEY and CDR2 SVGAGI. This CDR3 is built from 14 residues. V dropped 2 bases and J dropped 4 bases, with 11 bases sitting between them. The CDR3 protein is CASSYQGSSTEAFF. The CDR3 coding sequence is TGTGCCAGCAGTTACCAGGGGAGCAGCACTGAAGCTTTCTTT.

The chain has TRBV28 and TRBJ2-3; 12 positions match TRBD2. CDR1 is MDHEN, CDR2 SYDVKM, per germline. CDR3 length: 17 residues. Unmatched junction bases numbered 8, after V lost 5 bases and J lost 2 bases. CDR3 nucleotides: TGTGCCAGCAGTACGATTCGACTAGCGGGGGACACAGATACGCAGTATTTT. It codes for CASSTIRLAGDTDTQYF.

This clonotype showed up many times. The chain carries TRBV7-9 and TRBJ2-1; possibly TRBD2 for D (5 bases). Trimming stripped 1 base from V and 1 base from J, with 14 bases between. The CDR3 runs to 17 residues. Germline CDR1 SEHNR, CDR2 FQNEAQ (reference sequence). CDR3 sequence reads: CASSLGFVERSYNEQFF. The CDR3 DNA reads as TGTGCCAGCAGCTTAGGATTTGTCGAGCGGTCCTACAATGAGCAGTTCTTC.

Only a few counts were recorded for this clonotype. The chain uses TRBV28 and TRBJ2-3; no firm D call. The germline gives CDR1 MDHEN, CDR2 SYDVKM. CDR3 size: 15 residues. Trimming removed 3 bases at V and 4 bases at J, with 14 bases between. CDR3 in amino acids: CASSLLTPLADTQYF. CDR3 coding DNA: TGTGCCAGCAGTTTGCTAACGCCACTCGCAGATACGCAGTATTTT.

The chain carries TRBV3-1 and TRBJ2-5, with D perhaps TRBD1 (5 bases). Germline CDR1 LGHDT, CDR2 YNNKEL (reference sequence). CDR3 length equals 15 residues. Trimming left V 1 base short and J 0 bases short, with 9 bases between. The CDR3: CASSQGWTNQETQYF. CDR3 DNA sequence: TGTGCCAGCAGCCAAGGGTGGACAAACCAAGAGACCCAGTACTTC.

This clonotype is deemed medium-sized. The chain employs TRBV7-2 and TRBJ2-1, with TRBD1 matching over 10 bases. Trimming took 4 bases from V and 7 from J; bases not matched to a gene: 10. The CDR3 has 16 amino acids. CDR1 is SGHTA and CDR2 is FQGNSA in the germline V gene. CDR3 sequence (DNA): TGTGCCAGCAGCTCCGCCTGGACAGGGGGGTATAATGAGCAGTTCTTC. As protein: CASSSAWTGGYNEQFF.

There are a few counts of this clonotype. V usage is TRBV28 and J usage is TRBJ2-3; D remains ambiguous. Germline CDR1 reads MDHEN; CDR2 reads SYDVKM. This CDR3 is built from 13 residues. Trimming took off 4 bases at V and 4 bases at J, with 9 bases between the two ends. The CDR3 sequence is CASSSFGADTQYF. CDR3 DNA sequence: TGTGCCAGCAGTTCATTTGGGGCAGATACGCAGTATTTT.

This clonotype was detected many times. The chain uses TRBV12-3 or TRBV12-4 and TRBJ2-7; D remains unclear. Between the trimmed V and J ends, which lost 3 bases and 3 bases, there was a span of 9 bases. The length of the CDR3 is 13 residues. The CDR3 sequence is CASSLSPFYEQYF. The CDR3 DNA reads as TGTGCCAGCAGTTTGAGTCCTTTCTACGAGCAGTACTTC.

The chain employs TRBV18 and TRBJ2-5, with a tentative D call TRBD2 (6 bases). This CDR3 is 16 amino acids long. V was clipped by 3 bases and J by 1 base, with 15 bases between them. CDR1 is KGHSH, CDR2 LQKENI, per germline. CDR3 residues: CASSPPGTWIQETQYF. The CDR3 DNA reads TGTGCCAGCTCACCCCCGGGGACTTGGATCCAAGAGACCCAGTACTTC.

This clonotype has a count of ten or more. CDR3 bases: TGTGCCAGCGGCGGGACAGGGGGGTACGAGCAGTACTTC. This gives the protein CASGGTGGYEQYF. The rearrangement uses TRBV12-3 or TRBV12-4 and TRBJ2-7, with TRBD1 matching 11 bases. The CDR3 runs 13 residues. V shed 8 bases and J 4 bases; nucleotides not matched to a gene: 4.

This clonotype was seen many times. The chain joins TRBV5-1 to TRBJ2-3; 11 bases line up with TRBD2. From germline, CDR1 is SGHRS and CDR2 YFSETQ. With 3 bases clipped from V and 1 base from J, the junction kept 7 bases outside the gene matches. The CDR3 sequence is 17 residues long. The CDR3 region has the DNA TGCGCCAGCAGCTCCCGACTAGCGGGGACCGGCACAGATACGCAGTATTTT. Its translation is CASSSRLAGTGTDTQYF.